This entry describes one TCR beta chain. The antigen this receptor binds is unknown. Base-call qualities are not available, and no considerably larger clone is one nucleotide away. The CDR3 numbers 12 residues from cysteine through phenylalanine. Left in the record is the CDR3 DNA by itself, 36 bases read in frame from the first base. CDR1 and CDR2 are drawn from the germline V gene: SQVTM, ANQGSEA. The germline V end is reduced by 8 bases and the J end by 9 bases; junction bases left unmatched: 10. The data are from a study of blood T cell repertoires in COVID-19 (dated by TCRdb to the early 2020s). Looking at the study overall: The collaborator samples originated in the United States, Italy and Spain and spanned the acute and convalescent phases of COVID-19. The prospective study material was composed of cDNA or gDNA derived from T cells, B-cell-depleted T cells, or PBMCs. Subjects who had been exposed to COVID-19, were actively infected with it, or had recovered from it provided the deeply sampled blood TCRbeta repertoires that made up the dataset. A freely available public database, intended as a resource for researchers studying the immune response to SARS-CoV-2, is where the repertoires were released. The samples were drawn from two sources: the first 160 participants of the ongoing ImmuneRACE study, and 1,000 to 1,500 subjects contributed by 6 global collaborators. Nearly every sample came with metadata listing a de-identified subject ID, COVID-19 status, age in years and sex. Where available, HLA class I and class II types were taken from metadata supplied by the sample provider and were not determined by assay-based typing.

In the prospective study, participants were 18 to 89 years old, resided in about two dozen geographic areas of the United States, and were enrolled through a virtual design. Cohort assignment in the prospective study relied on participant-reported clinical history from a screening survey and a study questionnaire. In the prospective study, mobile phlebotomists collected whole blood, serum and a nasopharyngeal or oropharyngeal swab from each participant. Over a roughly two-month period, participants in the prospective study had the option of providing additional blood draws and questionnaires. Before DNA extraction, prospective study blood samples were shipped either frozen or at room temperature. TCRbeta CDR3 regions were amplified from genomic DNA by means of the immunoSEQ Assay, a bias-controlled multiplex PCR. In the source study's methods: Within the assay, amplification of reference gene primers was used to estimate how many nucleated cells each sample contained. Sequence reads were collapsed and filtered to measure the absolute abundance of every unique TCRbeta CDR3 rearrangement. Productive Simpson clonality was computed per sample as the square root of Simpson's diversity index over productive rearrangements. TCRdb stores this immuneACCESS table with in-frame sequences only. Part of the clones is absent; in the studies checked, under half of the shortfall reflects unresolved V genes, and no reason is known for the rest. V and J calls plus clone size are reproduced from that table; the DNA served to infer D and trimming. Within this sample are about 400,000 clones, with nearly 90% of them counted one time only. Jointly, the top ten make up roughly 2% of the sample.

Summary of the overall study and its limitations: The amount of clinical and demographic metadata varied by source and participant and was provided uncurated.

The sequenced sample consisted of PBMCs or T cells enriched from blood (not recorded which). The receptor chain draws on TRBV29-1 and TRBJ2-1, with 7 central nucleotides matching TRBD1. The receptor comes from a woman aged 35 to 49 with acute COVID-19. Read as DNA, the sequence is TGCAGCCACAACAGGGGCGCTAGTGAGCAGTTCTTC. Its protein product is CSHNRGASEQFF.